The 32 T cell receptor beta chains given below trace back to one sample, sequenced in a study of tumor and adjacent non-tumor tissue in lung cancer. The template was RNA from unsorted bulk tissue. The library came from three nested PCR rounds adapted from ARM-PCR protocols. TCRdb re-called the multiplex PCR reads with MiXCR, one entry per CDR3 protein. Of over 110,000 distinct CDR3 sequences listed, about 71% are singletons. The material sequenced was lung tumor tissue. The source is a man between 60 and 75 years old with small cell lung cancer.

Note on this clonotype: Given a much more abundant clone one base away, this may be a read error. The chain combines TRBV11-2 with TRBJ1-2; possible D gene TRBD1, 6 bases. The CDR3 extends over 14 amino acids. Germline V CDR1 and CDR2: SGHAT, FQNNGV. The CDR3 here is CVSSLRTGIDGYTF. Written as DNA, the CDR3 is TGTGTCAGCAGCTTGAGAACAGGGATTGACGGCTACACCTTC. The full variable domain, its missing parts supplied by reference TRBV11-2 and TRBJ1-2, is EAGVAQSPRYKIIEKRQSVAFWCNPISGHATLYWYQQILGQGPKLLIQFQNNGVVDDSQLPKDRFSAERLKGVDSTLKIQPAKLEDSAVYLCVSSLRTGIDGYTFGSGTRLTVV.

Turning to this clonotype: One end of the junction is discordant with germline, which a read error may explain. This CDR3 is CASSARTSGPHNEQFF. The CDR3 region has the DNA TGTGCTAGCAGCGCGCGGACTAGCGGCCCCCACAATGAGCAGTTCTTC. The genes are TRBV11-1 and TRBJ2-1; 10 bases match TRBD2. There are 16 residues in the CDR3. Germline values: CDR1 SGHAT, CDR2 FQDESV (reference sequence).

As concerns this clonotype: An end of the junction does not agree with germline; a read error may underlie this. This chain joins TRBV11-2 and TRBJ2-3; D is uncertain. Germline V lookup: CDR1 SGHAT, CDR2 FQNNGV. This CDR3 is built from 16 residues. As DNA, the CDR3 is TGTGTCAGCAGCTTAGGCGGCTCAGGTAGCACAGATACGCAGTATTTT. Protein sequence: CVSSLGGSGSTDTQYF.

This clonotype has ten or more counts. The chain couples TRBV6-5 to TRBJ1-2; weak D call: TRBD1 (6 bases). The CDR3 has 14 residues. Trimming took 6 bases from V and 0 from J, leaving 11 bases between them. Germline CDR1 is MNHEY and CDR2 is SVGAGI. The CDR3 DNA reads TGTGCCAGCAGGCAGGGGTCCACTAACTATGGCTACACCTTC. Its protein is CASRQGSTNYGYTF.

To note about this clonotype: At one end the junction does not follow the germline gene, possibly because of a read error. The J gene is TRBJ1-2, the V gene TRBV11-2; D unresolved. Per the germline V gene, CDR1 is SGHAT and CDR2 is FQNNGV. The CDR3 extends over 14 amino acids. The DNA of the CDR3 is TGTACCAGCAGCTTCCAACCCTGGGACTATGGCTACACCTTC. Its protein product is CTSSFQPWDYGYTF. Full variable domain (outside the CDR3, taken from reference TRBV11-2 and TRBJ1-2): EAGVAQSPRYKIIEKRQSVAFWCNPISGHATLYWYQQILGQGPKLLIQFQNNGVVDDSQLPKDRFSAERLKGVDSTLKIQPAKLEDSAVYLCTSSFQPWDYGYTFGSGTRLTVV.

In the case of this clonotype: The CDR3 carries no conserved terminal phenylalanine or tryptophan, so it likely arises from a read error. The J gene is TRBJ2-1, the V gene TRBV12-3 or TRBV12-4; 8 bases match TRBD2. Unmatched junction bases numbered 13, after V lost 8 bases and J lost 4 bases. This CDR3 contains 16 residues. CDR3 DNA sequence: TGTGCCAGCGCCTTAGTTTTAGGCGGGGGGTACAATGAGCAGTTCATC. This sequence encodes CASALVLGGGYNEQFI.

The chain is built from TRBV29-1 and TRBJ2-5, with D perhaps matching TRBD2 (5 bases). The germline gives CDR1 SQVTM, CDR2 ANQGSEA. V gave up 2 bases and J gave up 8 bases, with 15 bases separating them. The CDR3 runs to 13 residues. The CDR3 nucleotides read TGCAGCGTTGAAAGCGGTGGTTTCCCTACCCAGTACTTC. Translated: CSVESGGFPTQYF.

As concerns this clonotype: Since the CDR3 does not end with the conserved phenylalanine or tryptophan, this likely comes from a read error. V is TRBV5-1 and J is TRBJ2-5, with unresolved D. The germline V gene encodes CDR1 SGHRS and CDR2 YFSETQ. There are 15 residues in the CDR3. V was cut by 5 bases and J by 5 bases, with 19 bases left in between. The CDR3 bases are TGCGCCAGCAGTTCTCCGGGCCCAAAGGAGGAGACCCAGTACTTA. It is translated as CASSSPGPKEETQYL.

The J gene is TRBJ2-7, the V gene TRBV5-6; D is ambiguous. V was trimmed by 4 bases and J by 10 bases, leaving 9 bases between them. This CDR3 comprises 10 residues. In germline, CDR1 is SGHDT, CDR2 YYEEEE. The CDR3 DNA reads TGTGCCAGCAGCCGCTTGGGACAGTACGTC. Translated: CASSRLGQYV.

This clonotype showed up many times. This CDR3 is CASSSTARGSYSTDTQYF. The CDR3 nucleotides read TGTGCCAGCAGCTCGACAGCGAGGGGTTCGTATAGCACAGATACGCAGTATTTT. This chain uses TRBV11-2 with TRBJ2-3; either TRBD1 or TRBD2 may fit D (5 bases each). The length of the CDR3 is 18 residues. CDR1 and CDR2 (germline): SGHAT, FQNNGV. V lost 4 bases to trimming and J lost 0 bases, with 20 bases between them.

This clonotype has just a few counts. A much bigger clone sits one base away, suggesting this may be a read error. CDR3 amino acids: CSARDTGGPYEQYF. In DNA form, the CDR3 reads TGCAGTGCTAGAGATACCGGGGGGCCCTACGAGCAGTACTTC. The chain has TRBV20-1 and TRBJ2-7, with D possibly being TRBD2 (7 bases). V was trimmed by 0 bases and J by 2 bases, leaving 11 bases between them. The germline CDR1 and CDR2 sequences are DFQATT and SNEGSKA (reference sequence). This CDR3 has 14 amino acids.

The V and J genes are TRBV7-9 and TRBJ2-7; D assignment may be TRBD1 or TRBD2 (6 bases each). V was trimmed by 5 bases and J by 6 bases, leaving 14 bases between them. The V gene's germline CDR1 is SEHNR and CDR2 FQNEAQ (reference sequence). The CDR3 extends over 13 amino acids. CDR3 DNA sequence: TGTGCCAGCAGCCAAGGGGGGAGGTTCGAGCAGTACTTC. Translated, it gives CASSQGGRFEQYF.

The genes are TRBV4-2 and TRBJ2-6, with TRBD2 matching 8 bases. The germline V gene encodes CDR1 LGHNA and CDR2 YNFKEQ. There are 18 residues in the CDR3. Germline trimming cut 0 bases from V and 13 bases from J; bases unmatched to any gene: 17. CDR3 region: CASSQDAGGHSGAEVLTF. The CDR3 region has the DNA TGTGCCAGCAGCCAAGATGCGGGGGGACACTCTGGGGCCGAGGTCCTGACTTTC.

Note on this clonotype: This is likely a read error, given that the CDR3 carries no conserved phenylalanine or tryptophan at its end. The chain uses TRBV6-5 and TRBJ2-7; D unresolved. From germline, CDR1 is MNHEY and CDR2 SVGAGI. V lost 8 bases and J lost 3, with 20 bases in between. The CDR3 runs 15 residues. CDR3 loop: CASSPVPIPYYEQYI. The CDR3 region has the DNA TGTGCCAGCTCCCCAGTCCCAATCCCTTACTACGAGCAGTACATC.

The CDR3 sequence: CASSLSPAGHYNEQFF. CDR3 nucleotides: TGTGCCAGCAGCTTAAGCCCTGCGGGGCACTACAATGAGCAGTTCTTC. The chain joins TRBV7-6 to TRBJ2-1; maybe TRBD2 (6 bases). CDR1 is SGHVS and CDR2 is FNYEAQ in the germline V gene. V lost 2 bases, J lost 3 bases, and 14 bases lay in between. This CDR3 has 16 residues.

With respect to this clonotype: A read error is likely, as this CDR3 ends without the conserved phenylalanine or tryptophan. The chain has TRBV28 and TRBJ1-5; tentatively, D is TRBD1 (5 bases). Germline assignment: CDR1 MDHEN and CDR2 SYDVKM. CDR3 length equals 9 residues. The CDR3 loop reads CTRDQPQHY. The CDR3 DNA reads as TGTACCAGGGATCAGCCCCAGCATTAT.

Comments on this clonotype: One base away lies a much larger clone, so this may be a sequencing read error. This rearrangement joins TRBV12-3 or TRBV12-4 to TRBJ2-7; D call uncertain. The CDR3 is 10 residues long. CDR3 nucleotide sequence: TGTGCCAACAGTTTCTACCCGGAGTACGTC. Translated, it gives CANSFYPEYV.

V usage is TRBV7-9 and J usage is TRBJ1-2; D uncertain. V dropped 0 bases and J dropped 4 bases, with 12 bases sitting between them. CDR3 length: 15 amino acids. Per the germline V gene, CDR1 is SEHNR and CDR2 is FQNEAQ (reference sequence). CDR3 nucleotides: TGTGCCAGCAGCTTAGCCGGTGGCGTCCTCTATGGCTACACCTTC. The encoded protein is CASSLAGGVLYGYTF. The variable domain in full, completed from reference TRBV7-9 and TRBJ1-2, reads DTGVSQNPRHKITKRGQNVTFRCDPISEHNRLYWYRQTLGQGPEFLTYFQNEAQLEKSRLLSDRFSAERPKGSFSTLEIQRTEQGDSAMYLCASSLAGGVLYGYTFGSGTRLTVV.

This clonotype was observed once. The J gene is TRBJ1-2, the V gene TRBV28; D possibly corresponds to TRBD1 (5 bases). Trimming took 1 base from V and 5 from J, leaving 14 bases between them. The CDR3 loop spans 15 amino acids. CDR1 and CDR2 from the germline V gene are MDHEN and SYDVKM. The CDR3 coding sequence is TGTGCCAGCAGTTTATACAGACAGTTAGTTTATGGCTACACCTTC. This codes for CASSLYRQLVYGYTF.

This clonotype came up once. A much more abundant neighbour one base away suggests this may be a read error. V gene TRBV20-1 combines with J gene TRBJ2-1, with a possible D match to TRBD1 (6 bases). CDR1 is DFQATT and CDR2 is SNEGSKA in the germline V gene (reference sequence). The ends were cut back, 5 bases at V and 6 bases at J, with 17 bases in the middle. The length of the CDR3 is 14 residues. In DNA, the CDR3 is TGCAGTGCTCGAAGGGGGACCCGGGGCAATGAGCAGTTCTTC. Its protein is CSARRGTRGNEQFF.

Worth noting for this clonotype: Compared with germline, one end of the junction differs, possibly owing to a read error. V usage is TRBV6-4 and J usage is TRBJ2-3; 12 nucleotides match TRBD2. This CDR3 contains 15 residues. Looked up from germline, CDR1 is MRHNA and CDR2 is SNTAGT. This CDR3 reads CASSRLAGDLDMQYF. DNA of the CDR3: TGTGCCAGCAGCCGACTAGCGGGAGATTTGGATATGCAGTATTTT.

Concerning this clonotype: At one end, the junction sequence differs from germline, possibly due to a read error. V is TRBV6-1 and J is TRBJ1-2; TRBD1 might be the D (5 bases). Germline V lookup: CDR1 MNHNS, CDR2 SASEGT. This CDR3 region has 13 residues. The DNA for the CDR3 is TGTGCCAACAGTGAATGGGGGATCTATGGCTACACCTTC. Residues: CANSEWGIYGYTF.

The DNA for the CDR3 is TGTGCCAGCAGCTTTGGGGCAGCGAAGACCCAGTACTTC. Translating it yields CASSFGAAKTQYF. The chain couples TRBV11-3 to TRBJ2-5, with D perhaps matching TRBD1 (5 bases). V gave up 3 bases and J gave up 6 bases, with 11 bases separating them. Germline CDR1 is SGHNT and CDR2 is YENEEA. CDR3 length: 13 residues.

The J gene is TRBJ2-3, the V gene TRBV5-5; unclear D gene. The CDR3 is 15 residues long. V was cut by 1 base and J by 6 bases, with 15 bases left in between. Per germline, CDR1 SGHKS and CDR2 YYEKEE (reference sequence). The DNA of the CDR3 is TGTGCCAGCAGCTTGTCCCCCACGCGGTTCGATACGCAGTATTTT. Protein product: CASSLSPTRFDTQYF. The variable domain in full, completed from reference TRBV5-5 and TRBJ2-3, reads DAGVTQSPTHLIKTRGQQVTLRCSPISGHKSVSWYQQVLGQGPQFIFQYYEKEERGRGNFPDRFSARQFPNYSSELNVNALLLGDSALYLCASSLSPTRFDTQYFGPGTRLTVL.

This chain links TRBV20-1 with TRBJ2-3; 11 nucleotides line up with TRBD1. The germline V gene encodes CDR1 DFQATT and CDR2 SNEGSKA (reference sequence). V dropped 6 bases and J dropped 3; count of bases not matched to a gene: 8. This CDR3 has 15 residues. CDR3 sequence (DNA): TGCAGTGCCGTACGGACAGGGGGCGTGACAGATACGCAGTATTTT. It is translated as CSAVRTGGVTDTQYF.

Comment on this clonotype: A single base separates this from a much larger clone, so it may be a read error. CDR3 loop: CSAVGWGSNTEAFF. The CDR3 bases are TGCAGCGCAGTGGGCTGGGGTTCGAACACTGAAGCTTTCTTT. The chain has TRBV29-1 and TRBJ1-1; D gene ambiguous. The V and J ends lost 7 bases and 1 base respectively, with 16 bases between them. The CDR3 is 14 amino acids. Germline V gene lookup returns CDR1 SQVTM and CDR2 ANQGSEA.

The table lists this clonotype with many counts. The chain carries TRBV20-1 and TRBJ2-3; 8 bases are a match to TRBD2. Germline CDR1 reads DFQATT; CDR2 reads SNEGSKA (reference sequence). This CDR3 region has 14 residues. V lost 5 bases, J lost 4 bases, and 8 bases stayed unmatched. CDR3 DNA sequence: TGCAGTGCTGGAGCGGGAGCTTTGTCAGATACGCAGTATTTT. It encodes CSAGAGALSDTQYF.

In this sample, this clonotype turned up once. At one of its ends the junction is not consistent with the germline gene, which may arise from a read error. V gene TRBV29-1 combines with J gene TRBJ2-1; TRBD1 matches 10 bases. The CDR3 length is 14 residues. Germline V gene sequence: CDR1 SQVTM, CDR2 ANQGSEA. The DNA for the CDR3 is TGTAGCGTGGCAGGACAGGGGGGATCAAAAGAGGAGTTCTTC. Its translation is CSVAGQGGSKEEFF.

The table lists this clonotype with a few counts. The rearrangement uses TRBV4-1 and TRBJ1-4; 7 positions match TRBD1. Germline CDR1 and CDR2: MGHRA and YSYEKL. There are 17 residues in the CDR3. The V and J ends lost 3 bases and 0 bases, in that order; junction bases with no gene match: 7. The CDR3 DNA sequence: TGCGCCAGCAGCCACCGACAGGGAGCTTCAACTAATGAAAAACTGTTTTTT. The encoded protein is CASSHRQGASTNEKLFF.

V and J are TRBV5-5 and TRBJ2-3; either TRBD1 or TRBD2 may fit D (5 bases each). The CDR3 extends over 14 amino acids. The germline V and J ends were trimmed by 8 bases and 5 bases, with 18 bases remaining between them. CDR1 is SGHKS, CDR2 YYEKEE, per germline (reference sequence). Written as DNA, the CDR3 is TGTGCCAGTAGCCTCGAGGGGCCAGGAGATACGCAGTATTTT. Translated: CASSLEGPGDTQYF. Drawing the rest from reference TRBV5-5 and TRBJ2-3, the complete variable domain is DAGVTQSPTHLIKTRGQQVTLRCSPISGHKSVSWYQQVLGQGPQFIFQYYEKEERGRGNFPDRFSARQFPNYSSELNVNALLLGDSALYLCASSLEGPGDTQYFGPGTRLTVL.

This clonotype has at least ten counts. This chain joins TRBV20-1 and TRBJ2-3, with 13 positions matching TRBD2. V lost 6 bases and J lost 2; bases outside the gene matches: 5. Germline lookup yields CDR1 DFQATT and CDR2 SNEGSKA (reference sequence). The length of the CDR3 is 15 residues. The CDR3 sequence: CSARGLAGPTDTQYF. The CDR3, as DNA: TGCAGTGCCCGGGGACTAGCGGGACCCACAGATACGCAGTATTTT.

The chain couples TRBV11-2 to TRBJ1-2; D uncertain. Trimming removed 3 bases at V and 4 bases at J, with 18 bases between. The CDR3 has 16 residues. Looked up from germline, CDR1 is SGHAT and CDR2 is FQNNGV. The CDR3 DNA is TGTGCCAGCAGCTTCGGGGTGCCGGTCGGCGGCTATGGCTACACCTTC. Translated, it gives CASSFGVPVGGYGYTF.